The entry that follows covers one TCR beta chain sequence. No antigen is known for it. Per-nucleotide qualities are absent, and no much larger clonotype sits a single base away. The data stem from a study of blood T cell repertoires in COVID-19 (dated by TCRdb to about 2020). Study-level background: The collaborator samples originated in the United States, Italy and Spain and spanned the acute and convalescent phases of COVID-19. Nearly every sample came with metadata listing a de-identified subject ID, COVID-19 status, age in years and sex. Deeply sampled blood TCRbeta repertoires from subjects exposed to, actively infected with, or recovered from COVID-19 were included in the dataset. Samples came from the ongoing ImmuneRACE study (first 160 participants) plus 1,254 subjects from 6 global collaborators. The repertoires were released in a freely available public database intended as a resource for research on the immune response to SARS-CoV-2. HLA class I and class II types, where available, came from metadata supplied by the sample provider rather than from assay-based typing. The prospective study material was composed of cDNA or gDNA derived from T cells, B-cell-depleted T cells, or PBMCs.

On the study overall, not on this receptor specifically: The quantity of clinical and demographic metadata differed by source and by participant and was supplied without curation.

The immunoSEQ Assay, a bias-controlled multiplex PCR, was used to amplify TCRbeta CDR3 regions from genomic DNA. The authors' analysis ran thus. Within the assay, amplification of reference gene primers was used to estimate how many nucleated cells each sample contained. To quantify the absolute abundance of each unique TCRbeta CDR3 rearrangement, sequence reads were collapsed and filtered. For each sample, productive Simpson clonality was calculated as the square root of Simpson's diversity index over productive rearrangements. TCRdb stores this immuneACCESS table with in-frame sequences only. Part of the clones is absent; in the studies checked, under half of the shortfall reflects unresolved V genes, and no reason is known for the rest. V, J and clone size were drawn from that table, and D and trimming were deduced from the DNA. The sample table lists tens of thousands of clones, approximately 90% of them with a count of one. The ten most abundant clones make up 6% to 8% of the sample.

According to the germline V gene, CDR1 reads SGHRS and CDR2 reads YFSETQ. V and J lose 1 base and 3 bases, and a span of 11 bases separates them. There are 15 amino acids in the CDR3, from cysteine to phenylalanine inclusive. Only the CDR3 DNA stays, 45 bases, in frame from base 1. Each collaborating institution followed its own protocols to collect whole blood in K2EDTA tubes. Collaborator samples were shipped for TCRbeta analysis as frozen whole blood, isolated PBMCs, or DNA extracted from either sample type. Sequenced: peripheral blood. The source is a woman aged 60 to 75 with active COVID-19. The rearranged chain carries TRBV5-1 and TRBJ2-1; a tentative D call is TRBD1 (5 bases match). The CDR3 sequence is CASSLMGLGYNEQFF. The nucleotide sequence is given as TGCGCCAGCAGCTTGATGGGGCTAGGCTACAATGAGCAGTTCTTC.